This entry concerns a single T cell receptor (beta chain). The antigen it binds to is not known. It has no much larger one-base neighbor in the sample; base qualities were not kept. The data were taken from a study of cytomegalovirus exposure and HLA in healthy donors (TCRdb year 2017). With respect to the entire study: According to an earlier analysis of 587 of the donors, about 179 million T cells yielded some 110 million unique TCR beta sequences and around 280 Gb of sequence data. A separate validation cohort of approximately 130 different subjects was used in addition to the roughly 700-subject first cohort. Every discovery cohort repertoire had been produced on one sequencing platform. The study used immunosequencing to profile the T cell repertoires of approximately 690 subjects and linked those repertoires to cytomegalovirus serostatus. An early release covering about 600 HLA-typed donors comprised approximately 300 gigabases of sequencing data and 65 million to 100 million unique TCR sequences. HLA typing included class I and class II loci at four-digit resolution. Across approximately 400 genotyped donors of the cohort, an average of roughly 200,000 unique TCR beta nucleotide sequences per donor were sequenced, and about a sixth of those sequences were non-productive. The study was designed to test whether signatures of past pathogen exposure could be identified by cataloging public T cell receptors. A later genetic analysis used genome-wide SNP genotypes for about three fifths of the 666 donors, treating that subset as a discovery cohort. The number of donors typed differed by locus, with roughly 629-640 for A, B, C, DRB1 and DQB1, roughly 520 for DQA1, approximately 580 for DPA1, and some 440 for DPB1. Among the roughly 390 genotyped donors, approximately 76% belonged to the genetic ancestry cluster associated with self-reported Caucasian donors. A later analysis re-examined previously published TCR beta repertoires from roughly 650 donors and added high-resolution HLA genotyping to investigate patterns of TCR occurrence. Roughly 5 DR-DQ haplotypes were handled as single units for association and clustering because linkage in the cohort was strong. Donor age, sex, ethnicity and CMV serostatus were compiled together with the repertoire data. Rather than drawing on any new phenotypic data, the later analysis identified candidate immune exposures from TCR beta sequences and the way those sequences occurred across donors. To decide whether each TCR beta V gene segment behaved as functional or pseudogenic, an earlier analysis of approximately 600 of the donors relied on high-throughput TCR beta sequencing. High-throughput TCR immunosequencing, statistical association of individual TCRs with disease status, and machine learning were combined to predict cytomegalovirus infection status.

The library was built by means of the immunoSEQ multiplex PCR assay. A mixture of 60 forward primers for TCR Vbeta segments and 13 reverse primers for TCR Jbeta segments was used in the multiplex PCR. Amplification of the CDR3 region of rearranged TCR beta genes was performed with a multiplex PCR assay on genomic DNA. On the Illumina HiSeq System, the amplified TCR beta libraries were sequenced as 87-base-pair reads. The original methods were these. A later analysis counted tens of millions of unique TCR beta chains across the roughly 700 repertoires, and 9.5 million to 11 million of these chains were shared by at least two donors. Raw reads were error-corrected and collapsed into unique sequences with a nearest-neighbor algorithm that merged closely related sequences to remove PCR and sequencing errors. To assign V, D and J gene segments, CDR3 sequences were aligned to IMGT reference sequences. For a sequence to be retained, at least a six-nucleotide match to both a V gene segment and a J gene segment was required. Rearrangements were classified as productive when the CDR3 lacked stop codons and remained in frame with V and J, and all other rearrangements were classified as non-productive. Following IMGT convention, CDR3 was defined as the stretch from the second conserved V-encoded cysteine up to the conserved J-encoded phenylalanine. The earlier analysis of roughly 590 of the donors excluded sequences that lacked an unambiguous match to a single V gene segment. An earlier analysis of several hundred of the donors classified V segments as functional when productive rearrangements were above 56.7% and as segregating when the standard deviation between donors was above 5%. A statistical classification framework was built to diagnose cytomegalovirus status from the catalog of TCR beta chain sequences. In a later analysis, V and J genes were assigned by comparing TCR nucleotide sequences against IMGT/GENE-DB human TR gene sequences. A later analysis assigned CDR3 sequences and most-parsimonious VDJ recombination scenarios with the TCRdist pipeline. In a later analysis, each TCR beta chain was defined by its CDR3 amino acid sequence together with its V-gene family, and reads lacking a unique V-gene family were excluded. A later analysis removed several hundred highly shared, low-generation-probability nucleotide sequences to deal with suspected cross-contamination and a sequencing artifact. A later analysis calculated a clonal expansion index for each public chain from normalized within-repertoire ranks of inferred template counts. In a later analysis, generation probabilities were computed using a VDJ recombination model fitted to out-of-frame rearrangements, and the results were checked against IGoR. A later analysis scored TCR-TCR, TCR-HLA and TCR-CMV co-occurrence with hypergeometric tests, applying a repertoire-size bias correction to TCR pairs. A later analysis estimated false discovery rates by permuting HLA or CMV assignments 20 times. In a later analysis, co-occurring TCRs were grouped using DBSCAN, and TCRdist sequence similarity was added for clustering within HLA-allele-positive subsets. Repertoires with fewer than 30,000 or more than 120,000 public chains, plus five repertoires with anomalous nucleotide sharing, were excluded from co-occurrence clustering. TCRdb carries this immuneACCESS record with in-frame sequences only. Its versions omit some clonotypes, under half of them owing to an unresolved V gene in the studies checked, with the rest unexplained. Clone size and V and J calls were adopted from that table, with D and trimming inferred from the DNA. This sample is represented by 120,000 or so clones; 65% to 80% of them were singletons. The top ten clones comprise 2.5% to 3% of the sample.

What the work shows at the level of the full study, not this receptor alone: Some IMGT-functional V segments, including TRBV6-2 and TRBV6-3, could not be told apart with the 87-base-pair reads, so those segments were excluded. In a later analysis, HLA-associated TCR beta chains showed more clonal expansion and lower generation probabilities than non-associated chains that were equally common. A later analysis found that TCR association rates varied across HLA loci, with DRB1 alleles showing the most associated TCRs and HLA-C alleles the fewest. Assigning TCR associations to individual alleles was difficult when HLA alleles, especially DR and DQ, strongly co-occurred. While some public TCRs were present in many individuals, most TCR sequences turned up only very rarely across donors. In a later analysis, most CMV-associated TCR beta chains were found to appear HLA-restricted, with HLA associations seemingly driven largely by CMV exposure. Cytomegalovirus status was reported to be diagnosed by the classifier with high specificity and sensitivity in both the original and validation cohorts. In a later genetic analysis, fewer N-insertions in productive TCRs were reported among donors in an Asian-associated ancestry cluster than the roughly 710-donor mean. According to a later analysis, parvovirus B19, influenza, CMV and Epstein-Barr virus appeared linked to several top co-occurrence clusters. Because HLA typing was unavailable for some donors at each locus, only the typed subset was used in association tests. The authors suggested that the approach could potentially be extended to other disease states and immunological phenotypes. Sequencing depth was assumed to be roughly uniform across donors in the presence/absence analyses, though that assumption may not hold. An earlier analysis of several hundred of the donors showed that most TCR beta V segments appeared in productive rearrangements either about 87% or about 30% of the time, which broadly matched IMGT annotations. CMV serostatus was the only immune exposure information available for the cohort. V-gene and J-gene trimming of TCR beta chains was associated with a missense DCLRE1C variant in a later genetic analysis, and the association was replicated in an independent cohort. This cohort had only TCR beta chains sequenced, and the lack of alpha or paired-chain data limited which features could be detected. Specific HLA alleles were associated with 15,000 to 20,000 TCR beta sequences at a false discovery rate of 0.05 in a later analysis. Seventeen rarely observed V segments, including chromosome 9 orphons, were excluded from the earlier analysis of several hundred of the donors because counts were too low. A total of roughly 160 TCR beta chains were listed by the study as associated with cytomegalovirus. Correlated functional status among segregating V segments might reflect linkage disequilibrium, but an unknown experimental factor could not be ruled out. A group of highly shared sequence variants was considered likely to be a technical artifact of the sequencing pipeline. A further reported finding was that TCR beta sequences accurately predicted the HLA-A and HLA-B alleles for most subjects in the first cohort. In vitro tests confirmed that a few of the cytomegalovirus-associated TCR beta chains recognize cytomegalovirus antigens.

Inclusive of the bounding cysteine and phenylalanine, the CDR3 is 16 residues long. The only DNA kept is the CDR3, 48 bases in frame from the first base. Taken from the germline V gene (reference sequence), the CDR1 and CDR2 loops are SGHKS and YYEKEE. V is clipped by 1 base and J by 8 bases, and the sequence between their germline boundaries is 18 bases long. In total, 500 to 700 healthy bone marrow donors made up the cohort. All cohort members were sampled while nominally healthy, although unrecorded immune exposures were likely present. The donor tested CMV seropositive and was one of the 289 seropositive cohort members. Each donor provided a peripheral blood sample, and peripheral blood mononuclear cells were used for TCR beta sequencing. The Qiagen DNeasy Blood Extraction Kit was used to extract genomic DNA from the blood cell samples.

The sequencing sample was made of PBMCs. The chain is encoded by TRBV5-5 joined to TRBJ1-4, and possibly TRBD1, on 5 matching bases. The clonotype was recovered from a woman aged 55-70 years in good health and CMV-seropositive. The nucleotide sequence is TGTGCCAGCAGCTTGAAAGCTACGCAGGGCGCGGAAAAACTGTTTTTT. This encodes CASSLKATQGAEKLFF. The reference TRBV5-5 and TRBJ1-4 proteins fill in what lies around the CDR3, so the full variable domain reads DAGVTQSPTHLIKTRGQQVTLRCSPISGHKSVSWYQQVLGQGPQFIFQYYEKEERGRGNFPDRFSARQFPNYSSELNVNALLLGDSALYLCASSLKATQGAEKLFFGSGTQLSVL.